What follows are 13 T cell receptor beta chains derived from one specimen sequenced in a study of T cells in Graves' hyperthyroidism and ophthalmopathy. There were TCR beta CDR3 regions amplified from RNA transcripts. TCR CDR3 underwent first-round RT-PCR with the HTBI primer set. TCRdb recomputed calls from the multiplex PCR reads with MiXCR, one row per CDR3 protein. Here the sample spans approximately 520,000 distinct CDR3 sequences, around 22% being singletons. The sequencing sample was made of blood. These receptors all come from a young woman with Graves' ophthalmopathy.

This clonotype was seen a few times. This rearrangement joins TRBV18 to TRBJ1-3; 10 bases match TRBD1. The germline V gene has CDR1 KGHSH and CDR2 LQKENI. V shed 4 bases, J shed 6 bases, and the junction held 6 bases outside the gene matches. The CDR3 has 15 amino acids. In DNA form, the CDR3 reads TGTGCCAGCTCACGCCGGGACAGGGGCAAAAACACCATATATTTT. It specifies CASSRRDRGKNTIYF.

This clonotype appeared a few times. CDR3 protein: CASSQDLPANRDKKDTF. Written as DNA, the CDR3 is TGCGCCAGCAGCCAGGACCTTCCCGCCAACCGGGACAAGAAGGACACCTTC. V and J are TRBV4-3 and TRBJ1-2; perhaps TRBD1 as D (6 bases). Trimming pared 3 bases from V and 12 bases from J, leaving 29 bases between. From germline, CDR1 is LGHNA and CDR2 YSLEER. This CDR3 comprises 17 residues.

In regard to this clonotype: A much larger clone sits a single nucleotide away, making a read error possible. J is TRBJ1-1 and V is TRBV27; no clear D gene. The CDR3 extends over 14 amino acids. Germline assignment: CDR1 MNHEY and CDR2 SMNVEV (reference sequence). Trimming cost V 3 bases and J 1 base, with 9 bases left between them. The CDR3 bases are TGTGCCAGCAGTTTTTGCCAGTCGAACACTGAAGCTTTCTTT. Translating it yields CASSFCQSNTEAFF.

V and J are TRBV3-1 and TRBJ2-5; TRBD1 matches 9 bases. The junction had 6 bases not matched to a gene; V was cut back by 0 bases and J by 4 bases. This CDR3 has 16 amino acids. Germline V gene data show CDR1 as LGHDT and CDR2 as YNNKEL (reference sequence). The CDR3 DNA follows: TGTGCCAGCAGCCAAGAGGAGACAGGGGGTTCAGAGACCCAGTACTTC. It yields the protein CASSQEETGGSETQYF.

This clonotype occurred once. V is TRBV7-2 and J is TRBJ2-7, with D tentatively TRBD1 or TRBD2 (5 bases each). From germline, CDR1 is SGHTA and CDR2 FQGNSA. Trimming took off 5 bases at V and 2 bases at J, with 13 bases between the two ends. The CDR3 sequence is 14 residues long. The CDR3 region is CASSTPGTPYEQYF. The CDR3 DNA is TGTGCCAGCAGCACACCCGGGACGCCCTACGAGCAGTACTTC. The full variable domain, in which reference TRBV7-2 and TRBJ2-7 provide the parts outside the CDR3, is GAGVSQSPSNKVTEKGKDVELRCDPISGHTALYWYRQSLGQGLEFLIYFQGNSAPDKSGLPSDRFSAERTGGSVSTLTIQRTQQEDSAVYLCASSTPGTPYEQYFGPGTRLTVT.

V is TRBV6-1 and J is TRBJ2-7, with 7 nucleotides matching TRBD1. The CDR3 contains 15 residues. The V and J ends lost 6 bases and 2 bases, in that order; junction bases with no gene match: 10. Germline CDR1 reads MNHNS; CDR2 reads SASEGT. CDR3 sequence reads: CASRHRTGDTYEQYF. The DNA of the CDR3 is TGTGCCAGCAGACACCGGACAGGTGATACCTACGAGCAGTACTTC.

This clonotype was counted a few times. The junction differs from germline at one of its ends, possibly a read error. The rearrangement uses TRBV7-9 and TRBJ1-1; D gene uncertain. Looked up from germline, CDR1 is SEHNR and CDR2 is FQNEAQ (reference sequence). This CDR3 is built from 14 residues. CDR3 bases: TGTGCCAGCAGTCTCCCGACCGTGAACGCTGAAGCTTTCTTT. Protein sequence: CASSLPTVNAEAFF.

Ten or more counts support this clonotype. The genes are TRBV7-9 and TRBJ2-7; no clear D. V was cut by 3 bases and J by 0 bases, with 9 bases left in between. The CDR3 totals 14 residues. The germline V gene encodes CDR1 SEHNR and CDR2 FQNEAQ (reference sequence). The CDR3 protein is CASSFEVSSYEQYF. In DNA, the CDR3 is TGTGCCAGCAGCTTTGAGGTCAGCTCCTACGAGCAGTACTTC.

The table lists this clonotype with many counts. CDR3 sequence: CASSGPYTGELFF. The CDR3 DNA reads TGTGCCAGTAGTGGTCCCTACACCGGGGAGCTGTTTTTT. The chain recombines TRBV19 with TRBJ2-2; no reliable D call. The CDR3 consists of 13 residues. The germline gives CDR1 LNHDA, CDR2 SQIVND (reference sequence). The V end lost 5 bases, the J end lost 3 bases, and 7 bases lay between the germline ends.

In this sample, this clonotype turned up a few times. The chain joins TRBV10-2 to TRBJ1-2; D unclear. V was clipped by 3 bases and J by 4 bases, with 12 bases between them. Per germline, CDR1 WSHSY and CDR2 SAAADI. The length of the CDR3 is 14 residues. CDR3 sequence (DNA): TGCGCCAGCAGTGATCCAAGTGAAGTCTATGGCTACACCTTC. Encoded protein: CASSDPSEVYGYTF.

CDR3: CASSWGANVLTF. CDR3 sequence (DNA): TGTGCCAGCAGTTGGGGGGCCAACGTCCTGACTTTC. The chain combines TRBV12-3 or TRBV12-4 with TRBJ2-6; D uncertain. Trimming removed 4 bases at V and 4 bases at J, with 2 bases between. This CDR3 has 12 residues.

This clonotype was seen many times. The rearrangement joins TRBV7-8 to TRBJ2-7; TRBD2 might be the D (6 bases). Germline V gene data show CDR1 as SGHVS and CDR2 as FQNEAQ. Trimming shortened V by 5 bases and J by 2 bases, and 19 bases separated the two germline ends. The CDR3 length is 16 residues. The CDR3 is CASSILDRDSTYEQYF. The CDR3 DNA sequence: TGTGCCAGCAGCATCCTCGACCGGGACTCCACCTACGAGCAGTACTTC.

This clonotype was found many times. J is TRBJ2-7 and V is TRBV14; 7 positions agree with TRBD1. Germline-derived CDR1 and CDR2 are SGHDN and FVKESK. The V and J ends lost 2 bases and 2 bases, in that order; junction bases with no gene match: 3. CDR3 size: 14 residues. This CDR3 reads CASSQRQGPYEQYF. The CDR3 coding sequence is TGTGCCAGCAGCCAAAGACAGGGCCCCTACGAGCAGTACTTC.